A selection of T cell receptor beta chains follows, all from one sample in a study of T cell repertoires in aging, cancer and after chemotherapy. In TCRdb, the multiplex PCR reads were re-called with MiXCR into one record per CDR3 protein. The data contain 1,300 to 1,500 distinct CDR3 sequences, around a fifth of them singletons. The sample taken for sequencing was blood. All receptors derive from a human donor with a solid tumor. CDR3s include the opening cysteine and the closing phenylalanine or tryptophan. Each record gives: clone size, D gene, V gene, J gene, CDR3 DNA, CDR3 protein. D genes are given only for firm matches. Clone size is shown for a subset of rows, as once, few, many or a class of expanded clone.

abundance: .; d_gene: TRBD2; v_gene: TRBV9; j_gene: TRBJ2-1; CDR3nt: TGTGCCAGCAGCGTGGGCGGGGGAACCTACAATGAGCAGTTCTTC; CDR3aa: CASSVGGGTYNEQFF
abundance: large; d_gene: .; v_gene: TRBV4-3; j_gene: TRBJ2-7; CDR3nt: TGCGCCAGCAGCCAAGGCAGGACCTACGAGCAGTACTTC; CDR3aa: CASSQGRTYEQYF
abundance: .; d_gene: TRBD2; v_gene: TRBV29-1; j_gene: TRBJ2-2; CDR3nt: TGCAGCGTTGATCTCCGGACTAGCGGGAACACCGGGGAGCTGTTTTTT; CDR3aa: CSVDLRTSGNTGELFF
abundance: large; d_gene: .; v_gene: TRBV15; j_gene: TRBJ2-1; CDR3nt: TGTGCCACCAGCAGAGCGCCCTTAGACAATGAGCAGTTCTTC; CDR3aa: CATSRAPLDNEQFF
abundance: few; d_gene: TRBD2; v_gene: TRBV4-3; j_gene: TRBJ2-5; CDR3nt: TGCGCCAGCAGCCAAAGTGCTAGCGGGGGATGGGAGACCCAGTACTTC; CDR3aa: CASSQSASGGWETQYF
abundance: medium-sized; d_gene: .; v_gene: TRBV6-6; j_gene: TRBJ1-1; CDR3nt: TGTGCCGCCTCGCGGCGGGAGACTGAAGCTTTCTTT; CDR3aa: CAASRRETEAFF
abundance: large; d_gene: TRBD2; v_gene: TRBV12-3/TRBV12-4; j_gene: TRBJ2-1; CDR3nt: TGTGCCAGCAGCCGACTAGCCCCTGGTAACAATGAGCAGTTCTTC; CDR3aa: CASSRLAPGNNEQFF
abundance: medium-sized; d_gene: TRBD1; v_gene: TRBV18; j_gene: TRBJ1-5; CDR3nt: TGTGCCAGCTCAGGTACAGGGGGTAATCAGCCCCAGCATTTT; CDR3aa: CASSGTGGNQPQHF
abundance: medium-sized; d_gene: .; v_gene: TRBV30; j_gene: TRBJ2-2; CDR3nt: TGTGCCTGGAAGAAGCCCCCGGGGTCCGGGGAGCTGTTTTTT; CDR3aa: CAWKKPPGSGELFF
abundance: .; d_gene: TRBD1; v_gene: TRBV12-3/TRBV12-4; j_gene: TRBJ2-7; CDR3nt: TGTGCCAGCAGTCGGGACAGGGGCGAGCAGTACTTC; CDR3aa: CASSRDRGEQYF
abundance: few; d_gene: .; v_gene: TRBV7-7; j_gene: TRBJ2-1; CDR3nt: TGTGCTAGCAGCTTAGGAGGCCCTCCTAACAATGAGCAGTTCTTC; CDR3aa: CASSLGGPPNNEQFF